These 26 T cell receptor beta chains were sequenced from one sample in a study of T cells in Graves' hyperthyroidism and ophthalmopathy. What was amplified from RNA transcripts were TCR beta CDR3 regions. RT-PCR in the first round (using the HTBI primer set) targeted the TCR CDR3. TCRdb re-derived calls from the multiplex PCR reads in MiXCR, one entry per CDR3 protein. Of around 360,000 distinct CDR3 sequences listed, roughly 15% are singletons. Sequenced input: blood. The receptors here all came from a woman aged 60-75 years with Graves' ophthalmopathy.

This chain joins TRBV6-1 and TRBJ2-3, with D tentatively TRBD1 or TRBD2 (5 bases each). Germline loops: CDR1 MNHNS, CDR2 SASEGT. The V end lost 8 bases, the J end lost 7 bases, and 22 bases lay between the germline ends. The CDR3 extends over 15 amino acids. CDR3 region: CASGPGLGDVYTQYF. The CDR3 region has the DNA TGTGCCAGCGGTCCAGGCCTGGGGGATGTTTATACGCAGTATTTT.

At least ten counts were recorded for this clonotype. The rearrangement joins TRBV20-1 to TRBJ2-7; 7 nucleotides align to TRBD2. The V gene's germline CDR1 is DFQATT and CDR2 SNEGSKA (reference sequence). V was clipped by 1 base and J by 4 bases; unmatched bases: 10. This CDR3 has 15 residues. The CDR3 DNA reads TGCAGTGCTAGAGTAACGGGACTAACACTTTACGAGCAGTACTTC. This translates into CSARVTGLTLYEQYF.

This clonotype has a handful of counts. Given a much more abundant clone one base away, this may be a read error. This likely comes from a read error, as the CDR3 has no conserved phenylalanine or tryptophan at its end. The rearrangement joins TRBV3-1 to TRBJ1-1, with D perhaps matching TRBD1 (5 bases). The CDR3 has 16 residues. The germline V and J ends were trimmed by 0 bases and 1 base, with 12 bases remaining between them. CDR1 and CDR2 from the germline V gene are LGHDT and YNNKEL (reference sequence). This CDR3 reads CASSQDWDLRNTEAFS. Here the CDR3 DNA reads TGTGCCAGCAGCCAAGATTGGGACCTAAGGAACACTGAAGCTTTCTCT.

There are many counts of this clonotype. The chain recombines TRBV12-3 or TRBV12-4 with TRBJ1-6; 9 bases map to TRBD1. The CDR3 spans 15 residues. After removal of 4 bases from V and 6 bases from J, the junction contained 4 bases not matched to a gene. The CDR3 loop reads CASSWDRVGNSPLHF. The CDR3 DNA follows: TGTGCCAGCAGTTGGGACAGGGTCGGTAATTCACCCCTCCACTTT.

This chain links TRBV25-1 with TRBJ2-3; D is possibly TRBD2 (5 bases). Trimming cost V 2 bases and J 4 bases, with 10 bases left between them. This CDR3 is built from 14 residues. The germline V gene has CDR1 MGHDK and CDR2 SYGVNS. CDR3 residues: CASSEGFGADTQYF. The CDR3 nucleotides are TGTGCCAGCAGTGAAGGGTTCGGGGCAGATACGCAGTATTTT.

This clonotype showed up many times. This chain joins TRBV11-2 and TRBJ2-1, with D tentatively TRBD2 (6 bases). Deletions cut 1 base from V and 12 bases from J, with 31 bases between. Germline CDR1 SGHAT, CDR2 FQNNGV. The CDR3 contains 19 residues. This CDR3 is CASSLGQGRLVPAGTGQFF. DNA of the CDR3: TGTGCCAGCAGCTTAGGGCAAGGGAGGCTCGTACCTGCGGGTACGGGGCAGTTCTTC.

Many counts were recorded for this clonotype. The CDR3 DNA reads TGCAGTGCTCCCGGGACAGGCAACACCGGGGAGCTGTTTTTT. This encodes CSAPGTGNTGELFF. The chain recombines TRBV20-1 with TRBJ2-2; 8 nucleotides line up with TRBD1. Germline loops: CDR1 DFQATT, CDR2 SNEGSKA (reference sequence). The ends lost 5 bases at V and 2 bases at J; junction bases unmatched: 4. The CDR3 covers 14 residues.

In this sample, this clonotype turned up many times. This sequence joins TRBV2 and TRBJ1-3; 9 bases line up with TRBD1. Germline V gene lookup returns CDR1 SNHLY and CDR2 FYNNEI. CDR3 size: 16 residues. V lost 6 bases to trimming and J lost 4 bases; unmatched junction nucleotides: 10. The DNA for the CDR3 is TGTGCCAGCAGAGGTTTGGGACAGGGTAACGGAAACACCATATATTTT. Translating it yields CASRGLGQGNGNTIYF.

This clonotype has just a few counts. V gene TRBV28 combines with J gene TRBJ2-2; 9 bases are shared with TRBD1. Germline values: CDR1 MDHEN, CDR2 SYDVKM. J gave up 6 bases and V 8 bases, and 4 bases lay outside the gene matches. The CDR3 totals 13 residues. CDR3 sequence: CASGDRAAGELFF. The CDR3 DNA reads TGTGCCAGCGGGGACAGGGCAGCCGGGGAGCTGTTTTTT. Together with reference TRBV28 and TRBJ2-2, the CDR3 gives the full variable domain: DVKVTQSSRYLVKRTGEKVFLECVQDMDHENMFWYRQDPGLGLRLIYFSYDVKMKEKGDIPEGYSVSREKKERFSLILESASTNQTSMYLCASGDRAAGELFFGEGSRLTVL.

This clonotype was observed many times. This chain joins TRBV15 and TRBJ2-7; D gene unclear. The CDR3 runs 15 residues. Germline assignment: CDR1 LNHNV and CDR2 YYDKDF (reference sequence). The ends were cut back, 5 bases at V and 0 bases at J, with 14 bases in the middle. CDR3 protein: CATSEIGLSSYEQYF. CDR3 bases: TGTGCCACCAGCGAGATAGGGCTAAGCTCCTACGAGCAGTACTTC.

For this clonotype: A read error is possible here, since a much larger clone lies one base away. The J gene is TRBJ2-7, the V gene TRBV5-6; 7 bases line up with TRBD1. Per the germline V gene, CDR1 is SGHDT and CDR2 is YYEEEE. V was clipped by 3 bases and J by 7 bases; unmatched bases: 4. This CDR3 is built from 12 residues. The CDR3 sequence is CASSSQGDEQYF. In DNA, the CDR3 is TGTGCCAGCAGCTCCCAGGGGGATGAGCAGTACTTC.

The gene calls are TRBV12-3 or TRBV12-4 and TRBJ2-5; 10 nucleotides align to TRBD2. The V segment lost 3 bases and the J segment 0 bases; nucleotides outside the gene matches: 7. The CDR3 contains 17 residues. The CDR3: CASSLVAGGRYQETQYF. Written as DNA, the CDR3 is TGTGCCAGCAGTTTGGTAGCGGGAGGAAGGTACCAAGAGACCCAGTACTTC.

In this sample, this clonotype turned up many times. This chain connects TRBV7-8 to TRBJ2-3; no clear D. The CDR3 length is 13 residues. Trimming stripped 3 bases from V and 2 bases from J, with 6 bases between. Germline loops: CDR1 SGHVS, CDR2 FQNEAQ. The CDR3 loop is CASSFADTDTQYF. CDR3 coding DNA: TGTGCCAGCAGCTTCGCGGACACAGATACGCAGTATTTT.

This clonotype showed up many times. The J gene is TRBJ1-1, the V gene TRBV2; D gene unclear. The germline V and J ends were trimmed by 2 bases and 2 bases, with 9 bases remaining between them. Germline V CDR1 and CDR2: SNHLY, FYNNEI. CDR3 size: 14 residues. The CDR3 DNA is TGTGCCAGCAGTGAACCAGGAGGTAACACTGAAGCTTTCTTT. Residues: CASSEPGGNTEAFF.

This clonotype was seen at least ten times. The CDR3 bases are TGTGCCAGCAGACCGGGACAGGGAAACATTCAGTACTTC. Amino acid sequence: CASRPGQGNIQYF. V and J are TRBV27 and TRBJ2-4; 9 bases agree with TRBD1. J was trimmed by 6 bases and V by 6 bases; bases with no gene match: 3. The length of the CDR3 is 13 residues. Germline V gene data show CDR1 as MNHEY and CDR2 as SMNVEV (reference sequence).

This clonotype has only a few counts. The chain recombines TRBV24-1 with TRBJ1-5; TRBD1 agrees at 8 bases. The CDR3 is 15 residues long. V gave up 3 bases and J gave up 2 bases; unmatched junction bases: 2. The germline V gene has CDR1 KGHDR and CDR2 SFDVKD. The CDR3 here is CATSDQGAGNQPQHF. The CDR3 DNA sequence: TGTGCCACCAGTGATCAGGGGGCGGGCAATCAGCCCCAGCATTTT.

This clonotype was detected ten times or more. This sequence joins TRBV20-1 and TRBJ2-3; perhaps TRBD2 as D (7 bases). The CDR3 spans 16 residues. Germline V CDR1 and CDR2: DFQATT, SNEGSKA (reference sequence). Trimming took off 5 bases at V and 3 bases at J, with 21 bases between the two ends. The CDR3 DNA reads TGCAGTGCTGTAAGGGGGGGCGGGAGAAAAACAGATACGCAGTATTTT. It codes for CSAVRGGGRKTDTQYF.

As concerns this clonotype: Given a much more abundant clone one base away, this may be a read error. The chain combines TRBV18 with TRBJ1-1; TRBD1 matches at 11 bases. Germline CDR1 is KGHSH and CDR2 is LQKENI. CDR3 length equals 15 residues. The CDR3 reads CVSSLGTGGTTEAFF. DNA for the CDR3: TGTGTCAGCTCACTTGGGACAGGGGGGACCACTGAAGCTTTCTTT.

This chain joins TRBV2 and TRBJ2-1; 9 bases align to TRBD2. The CDR3 has 14 residues. The V segment lost 4 bases and the J segment 4 bases; nucleotides outside the gene matches: 2. Per the germline V gene, CDR1 is SNHLY and CDR2 is FYNNEI. CDR3 region: CASSGLAAYNEQFF. The CDR3 DNA reads as TGTGCCAGCAGTGGACTAGCGGCTTACAATGAGCAGTTCTTC.

The sample holds many counts of this clonotype. In DNA, the CDR3 is TGTGCCAGCAGTTTAGGGCGACAGGGAGGCTCCTACAATGAGCAGTTCTTC. Its protein product is CASSLGRQGGSYNEQFF. This chain joins TRBV12-3 or TRBV12-4 and TRBJ2-1, with TRBD1 as a possible D gene (7 bases). Between the trimmed V and J ends, which lost 1 base and 0 bases, there was a span of 13 bases. CDR3 length: 17 amino acids.

This clonotype came up many times. The rearrangement joins TRBV2 to TRBJ2-1, with 9 bases fitting TRBD2. This CDR3 contains 15 residues. Looked up from germline, CDR1 is SNHLY and CDR2 is FYNNEI. With 3 bases clipped from V and 5 bases from J, the junction kept 5 bases outside the gene matches. CDR3 DNA: TGTGCCAGCAGTGAGATAGCGGGAGTCAACAATGAGCAGTTCTTC. It yields the protein CASSEIAGVNNEQFF.

This clonotype was seen at least ten times. V is TRBV11-2 and J is TRBJ2-2, with TRBD1 as a possible D gene (6 bases). The length of the CDR3 is 15 residues. V lost 0 bases, J lost 4 bases, and 9 bases lay in between. Germline CDR1 is SGHAT and CDR2 is FQNNGV. Here the CDR3 DNA reads TGTGCCAGCAGCTTAGACAGGGGCGGCACCGGGGAGCTGTTTTTT. It translates to CASSLDRGGTGELFF. Full variable domain (rest looked up from reference TRBV11-2 and TRBJ2-2): EAGVAQSPRYKIIEKRQSVAFWCNPISGHATLYWYQQILGQGPKLLIQFQNNGVVDDSQLPKDRFSAERLKGVDSTLKIQPAKLEDSAVYLCASSLDRGGTGELFFGEGSRLTVL.

In its sample, this clonotype was seen many times. The chain employs TRBV12-5 and TRBJ2-2; 9 nucleotides align to TRBD2. V dropped 5 bases and J dropped 0; count of bases not matched to a gene: 4. Germline values: CDR1 LGHNT, CDR2 FRNRAP. CDR3 length: 16 residues. CDR3: CASGRLAEANTGELFF. The DNA of the CDR3 is TGTGCTAGTGGTAGACTAGCGGAGGCGAACACCGGGGAGCTGTTTTTT. The full variable domain, completed using reference TRBV12-5 and TRBJ2-2, is DARVTQTPRHKVTEMGQEVTMRCQPILGHNTVFWYRQTMMQGLELLAYFRNRAPLDDSGMPKDRFSAEMPDATLATLKIQPSEPRDSAVYFCASGRLAEANTGELFFGEGSRLTVL.

This clonotype has a handful of counts. The chain recombines TRBV4-2 with TRBJ1-3, with 8 bases lining up with TRBD1. The trim removed 1 base at V and 3 bases at J, leaving 5 bases unmatched. CDR1 is LGHNA and CDR2 is YNFKEQ in the germline V gene. CDR3 length: 16 amino acids. The CDR3 spells CASSQGAGGGGNTIYF. The CDR3 nucleotides are TGTGCCAGCAGCCAAGGAGCAGGGGGCGGTGGAAACACCATATATTTT.

This clonotype was seen more than once but under ten times. This chain joins TRBV13 and TRBJ2-3, with 8 bases aligning to TRBD2. The CDR3 has 16 amino acids. V was pared by 6 bases and J by 0 bases, with 8 bases of the junction left unmatched. Germline loops: CDR1 PRHDT, CDR2 FYEKMQ (reference sequence). The CDR3 reads CASSTLAATSTDTQYF. As DNA, the CDR3 is TGTGCCAGCAGTACACTAGCGGCTACTAGCACAGATACGCAGTATTTT.

The rearrangement links TRBV4-1 to TRBJ2-7; tentative D call: TRBD2 (5 bases). The CDR3 extends over 13 amino acids. Trimming shortened V by 4 bases and J by 7 bases, and 14 bases separated the two germline ends. Germline loops: CDR1 MGHRA, CDR2 YSYEKL. The DNA of the CDR3 is TGCGCCAGCAGCCTCACTTGGCCGGGGGAGCAGTACTTC. Translating it yields CASSLTWPGEQYF.